The present T cell receptor beta chain was sequenced within a study of T-cell reconstitution after alpha-beta-depleted transplantation in children. This clonotype was seen repeatedly, ten times or more. Its target is unknown. Study-wide findings and caveats: Some patients showed high day-60 TCRbeta diversity, which derived from surviving recipient T cells and thymic progenitors. Approximately two months post-transplant, alpha-beta T cells reportedly originated from several hundred expanded graft clones. Newly produced T cells mostly provided counts and TCRbeta diversity after one year, as hyperexpanded clones declined.

Unique molecular identifiers were incorporated into the prepared TCRbeta library. A single record per CDR3 protein comes from TCRdb applying MiXCR to the PCR reads. Among 200,000 or so distinct CDR3 sequences listed, about 6% were seen once. Germline CDR1 reads KGHSH; CDR2 reads LQKENI. V shed 4 bases, J shed 1 base, and the junction held 4 bases outside the gene matches. This CDR3 contains 16 residues. Sample: PBMCs, taken before TCRalphabeta/CD19-depleted stem cell transplant. The sequence derives from a girl under three years old with combined immunodeficiency, due to receive a stem cell transplant. This chain uses TRBV18 with TRBJ2-3; 11 bases are shared with TRBD2. The CDR3 bases are TGTGCCAGCTCACGTTTGGGACTAGCGGGCACAGATACGCAGTATTTT. It yields the protein CASSRLGLAGTDTQYF. Using reference TRBV18 and TRBJ2-3 for the parts outside the CDR3, the full variable domain is NAGVMQNPRHLVRRRGQEARLRCSPMKGHSHVYWYRQLPEEGLKFMVYLQKENIIDESGMPKERFSAEFPKEGPSILRIQQVVRGDSAAYFCASSRLGLAGTDTQYFGPGTRLTVL.